The rows below give T cell receptor beta chains drawn from one sample of a study of vaccination effects on CD4 cells after COVID-19. TCRdb keeps only in-frame clones here, not all; method: immunoSEQ multiplex PCR. Of 50,000 to 75,000 clones listed, approximately 78% were seen once; the top ten hold under 30%. Antigen specificity for these receptors is unknown. This sample comprised CD4+ T cells from PBMCs cultured without peptide, obtained before COVID-19 vaccination. The source is a human donor who had a prior SARS-CoV-2 infection. The CDR3 runs from the conserved cysteine through the conserved F or W. D genes are given only for firm matches. Expanded clones get a size class; other rows say once, few or many, or leave the size out.

j_gene,d_gene,v_gene,abundance,CDR3aa,CDR3nt
TRBJ1-2,TRBD1,TRBV9,.,CASSVDRGWYGYTF,TGTGCCAGCAGCGTAGACAGGGGTTGGTATGGCTACACCTTC
TRBJ2-1,.,TRBV11-3,few,CASRQTGRRRGEQFF,TGTGCCAGCAGACAAACAGGGAGAAGGAGGGGGGAGCAGTTCTTC
TRBJ2-2,TRBD2,TRBV29-1,.,CSTSGGRAAGELFF,TGCAGCACAAGCGGGGGCCGGGCGGCCGGGGAGCTGTTTTTT
TRBJ1-1,.,TRBV5-4,.,CASSLGWEPGNTEAFF,TGTGCCAGCAGCTTGGGTTGGGAGCCTGGCAACACTGAAGCTTTCTTT
TRBJ1-1,.,TRBV7-2,.,CASSLALTVNTEAFF,TGTGCCAGCAGCTTAGCGCTGACGGTGAACACTGAAGCTTTCTTT
TRBJ1-5,.,TRBV11-2,few,CASSRGTQGQPQHF,TGTGCCAGCAGCCGGGGGACCCAGGGTCAGCCCCAGCATTTT
TRBJ2-2,TRBD2,TRBV7-2,.,CASSSGTSGRVTGELFF,TGTGCCAGCAGCTCTGGGACTAGCGGGAGGGTAACCGGGGAGCTGTTTTTT
TRBJ2-5,.,TRBV18,.,CASSPPLAVGTQYF,TGTGCCAGCTCACCACCCCTGGCCGTGGGGACCCAGTACTTC
TRBJ2-5,TRBD2,TRBV3-1/TRBV3-2,.,CASSQDRGGRGKTQYF,TGTGCCAGCAGCCAAGATCGGGGGGGGAGGGGGAAGACCCAGTACTTC
TRBJ2-5,.,TRBV5-1,.,CASSSAGTAGETQYF,TGCGCCAGCAGCTCCGCCGGGACGGCGGGGGAGACCCAGTACTTC
TRBJ2-3,.,TRBV6-5,.,CASKTGILETDTQYF,TGTGCCAGCAAAACAGGGATTTTGGAGACAGATACGCAGTATTTT
TRBJ2-7,.,TRBV18,.,CASSNGQPPYEQYF,TGTGCCAGCTCAAATGGACAGCCCCCCTACGAGCAGTACTTC
TRBJ2-2,.,TRBV7-2,.,CASSLFGAETGELFF,TGTGCCAGCAGCTTATTCGGTGCGGAAACCGGGGAGCTGTTTTTT
TRBJ2-3,TRBD1,TRBV5-1,.,CASSISGQSTDTQYF,TGCGCCAGCAGCATCTCGGGACAGAGCACAGATACGCAGTATTTT
TRBJ1-1,.,TRBV28,.,CASRAPGDTEAFF,TGTGCCAGCAGGGCACCGGGGGACACTGAAGCTTTCTTT
TRBJ2-5,.,TRBV2,.,CASSERWIGTQYF,TGTGCCAGCAGTGAAAGGTGGATAGGGACCCAGTACTTC
TRBJ2-5,TRBD1,TRBV18,.,CASSGIGTGVSETQYF,TGTGCCAGCTCAGGAATCGGAACAGGGGTGTCTGAGACCCAGTACTTC
TRBJ2-1,TRBD2,TRBV5-1,.,CASSLPGLGTGNEQFF,TGCGCCAGCAGCTTACCGGGACTAGGGACGGGTAATGAGCAGTTCTTC
TRBJ2-7,.,TRBV18,.,CASSPPIGEQYF,TGTGCCAGCTCACCACCGATTGGGGAGCAGTACTTC
TRBJ2-5,.,TRBV11-2,.,CASSLAGTQETQYF,TGTGCCAGCAGCCTGGCCGGGACCCAAGAGACCCAGTACTTC
TRBJ2-1,.,TRBV5-1,.,CASSLAGNEQFF,TGCGCCAGCAGCTTGGCAGGAAATGAGCAGTTCTTC
TRBJ2-3,.,TRBV3-1/TRBV3-2,.,CASSLPGTALAQYF,TGTGCCAGCAGCCTTCCCGGAACGGCCTTGGCGCAGTATTTT
TRBJ1-6,.,TRBV6-5,.,CASRPGDLYNSPLHF,TGTGCCAGCCGCCCCGGTGATCTCTATAATTCACCCCTCCACTTT
TRBJ2-5,TRBD1,TRBV3-1/TRBV3-2,many,CASSQDPRGHGETQYF,TGTGCCAGCAGCCAAGATCCCAGGGGGCATGGCGAGACCCAGTACTTC
TRBJ2-5,TRBD2,TRBV9,.,CASSVGLAGEETQYF,TGTGCCAGCAGCGTAGGCCTAGCGGGGGAAGAGACCCAGTACTTC
TRBJ2-2,.,TRBV7-2,once,CASSLVVASGELFF,TGTGCCAGCAGCTTAGTAGTAGCCTCCGGGGAGCTGTTTTTT
TRBJ1-4,.,TRBV18,.,CASSMAGGPNEKLFF,TGTGCCAGCTCCATGGCGGGGGGCCCTAATGAAAAACTGTTTTTT
TRBJ2-7,.,TRBV2,few,CASSESSGSYEQYF,TGTGCCAGCAGTGAATCGTCAGGGTCCTACGAGCAGTACTTC
TRBJ2-5,TRBD2,TRBV6-2/TRBV6-3,.,CASSYPGGTQYF,TGTGCCAGCAGTTACCCGGGAGGGACCCAGTACTTC
TRBJ2-2,.,TRBV5-1,few,CASARGQNTGELFF,TGCGCCAGCGCCCGGGGACAAAACACCGGGGAGCTGTTTTTT
TRBJ1-4,.,TRBV4-3,.,CASSQDPRTPYNEKLFF,TGCGCCAGCAGCCAAGATCCCCGGACTCCGTACAATGAAAAACTGTTTTTT
TRBJ2-2,.,TRBV12-2,few,CASRFGQVDGELFF,TGTGCAAGTCGCTTTGGCCAGGTCGACGGGGAGCTGTTTTTT
TRBJ2-5,.,TRBV2,.,CASRPPYQETQYF,TGTGCCAGCAGGCCTCCGTACCAAGAGACCCAGTACTTC
TRBJ1-2,.,TRBV7-8,.,CASSPDYNYGYTF,TGTGCCAGCAGCCCTGACTATAACTATGGCTACACCTTC
TRBJ2-3,TRBD2,TRBV4-2,.,CASSQAASGMDTDTQYF,TGTGCCAGCAGCCAAGCGGCTAGCGGGATGGACACAGATACGCAGTATTTT
TRBJ2-2,.,TRBV7-6,once,CASSLVNRASGELFF,TGTGCCAGCAGCTTAGTTAACAGGGCATCCGGGGAGCTGTTTTTT
TRBJ2-3,.,TRBV7-3,.,CASSLNPRGTDTQYF,TGTGCCAGCAGCTTAAATCCGCGGGGCACAGATACGCAGTATTTT
TRBJ2-7,.,TRBV20-1,.,CSASQQTEQYF,TGCAGTGCTAGTCAGCAGACCGAGCAGTACTTC
TRBJ1-1,.,TRBV6-1,few,CASSEDGGEYTEAFF,TGTGCCAGCAGTGAAGACGGGGGTGAGTACACTGAAGCTTTCTTT
TRBJ1-2,TRBD1,TRBV10-3,.,CAMQTGGSSYTF,TGTGCCATGCAAACAGGGGGTAGTAGCTACACCTTC
TRBJ1-5,.,TRBV27,.,CASSLLGKNSNQPQHF,TGTGCCAGCAGTTTACTAGGAAAAAATAGCAATCAGCCCCAGCATTTT
TRBJ2-2,TRBD1,TRBV20-1,.,CSASNTGVDTGELFF,TGCAGTGCTAGTAACACAGGGGTTGACACCGGGGAGCTGTTTTTT
TRBJ2-1,.,TRBV5-1,few,CASSLTAAVYNEQFF,TGCGCCAGCAGCTTAACCGCGGCAGTTTACAATGAGCAGTTCTTC
TRBJ2-7,.,TRBV5-3,.,CARSLGHSEQYF,TGTGCCAGAAGCCTGGGCCATAGCGAGCAGTACTTC